This T cell receptor beta chain was profiled in a study of liver allograft versus peripheral blood T cells. Study summary: Blood and transplanted-liver T cell receptor repertoires from recipients were compared. Overall study results and limits: Within liver allografts, T cell receptor repertoires were reportedly different from those in peripheral blood.

Trimming cost V 1 base and J 9 bases, with 12 bases left between them. The CDR3 is 12 amino acids. Germline CDR1 is DFQATT and CDR2 is SNEGSKA (reference sequence). The count of this clonotype is one. Its target is unknown. TCRdb re-derived calls from the reads in MiXCR, one entry per CDR3 protein. This table holds about 10,000 distinct CDR3 sequences, under 20% found once. The gene calls are TRBV20-1 and TRBJ2-5; no clear D. This sequence originates from a human patient who had a liver transplant. Some T cells may be the graft donor's. The CDR3 coding sequence is TGCAGTGCTAGAGGGTCAGGCCGGGCCCAGTACTTC. It translates to CSARGSGRAQYF.